The sequence of this TCR beta chain was determined in a study of T cell repertoires in ileal Crohn's disease. Across the whole study: Postoperative therapy was given to about half: roughly twelve thiopurines, around 17 anti-TNF agents. Findings of the study overall: All patients with clonality above 26.8% had endoscopic recurrence. Clonal expansions were more frequent in active smokers than non-smokers at surgery. High-frequency clones were more common in sorted CD8 than CD4 cells.

The CDR3 length is 15 residues. CDR1 and CDR2 from the germline V gene are SGHNT and YYREEE (reference sequence). Unmatched junction bases numbered 6, after V lost 4 bases and J lost 0 bases. Details on this clone: What it binds is unknown.

The protocol was immunoSEQ multiplex PCR, while the TCRdb copy is restricted to in-frame clones and leaves out a portion. The data hold some 5,100 clones, with about nine tenths observed a single time. The J gene is TRBJ2-5, the V gene TRBV5-4, with 7 bases lining up with TRBD1. This receptor was obtained from an adult with Crohn's disease. Material: ileal tissue. CDR3 in DNA: TGTGCCAGCAGCCCCGGGGACAGCAACCAAGAGACCCAGTACTTC. Translated, it gives CASSPGDSNQETQYF.